The 14 T cell receptor beta chains below come from one sample, sequenced in a study of blood T cells in healthy people across ages. The second PCR ran about 6 to 12 cycles with a sample-barcoded 5' primer and J-beta primers. A single record per CDR3 protein comes from TCRdb applying MiXCR to the 5' RACE reads. The table records about 570,000 distinct CDR3 sequences, 25% to 30% of them present only once. Sequenced input: blood. Source of these receptors: an older woman in good health.

This clonotype was seen more than once but under ten times. The genes are TRBV28 and TRBJ1-2, with a tentative D call TRBD1 (6 bases). CDR3 length equals 15 residues. The V gene lost 5 bases and the J gene lost 7 bases, with 20 bases spanning the gap. Germline V lookup: CDR1 MDHEN, CDR2 SYDVKM. The CDR3 here is CASSLWGGPGSGYTF. The CDR3 DNA reads TGTGCCAGCAGTCTCTGGGGGGGCCCAGGGAGTGGCTACACCTTC.

As to this clonotype: This CDR3 is missing its conserved last phenylalanine or tryptophan, likely due to a read error. It is unclear where the CDR3 begins or ends on the DNA, so no DNA is shown, and the CDR3 is as TCRdb lists it. V and J are TRBV12-3 or TRBV12-4 and TRBJ2-5; no DNA check was done on the table's D call, TRBD1. The CDR3 is 13 amino acids long, termini counted. The CDR3 loop reads CASSLARQGRPSI.

This clonotype was seen repeatedly, ten times or more. This chain uses TRBV20-1 with TRBJ1-4; D gene uncertain. CDR1 and CDR2 from the germline V gene are DFQATT and SNEGSKA (reference sequence). The CDR3 contains 14 residues. V lost 3 bases and J lost 10, with 18 bases in between. The CDR3: CSASPGAPAGKLFF. The CDR3 DNA reads as TGCAGTGCTAGTCCCGGAGCCCCAGCAGGAAAACTGTTTTTT.

As regards this clonotype: One end of the junction does not line up with germline, which may come from a read error. The genes are TRBV6-2 or TRBV6-3 and TRBJ1-2; perhaps TRBD1 as D (5 bases). The V gene's germline CDR1 is MNHEY and CDR2 SVGEGT. The CDR3 length is 12 residues. The CDR3 nucleotides read TGTGCCCGCAGCCTCCAGGGATGGGGCTACACCTTC. Translating gives CARSLQGWGYTF.

The V call is TRBV5-1, the J call TRBJ2-6; possible D gene TRBD1, 5 bases. V was cut by 0 bases and J by 3 bases, with 10 bases left in between. The CDR3 totals 16 residues. The germline V gene has CDR1 SGHRS and CDR2 YFSETQ. The CDR3 is CASSLEGVRGANVLTF. CDR3 coding DNA: TGCGCCAGCAGCTTGGAAGGGGTGCGTGGGGCCAACGTCCTGACTTTC.

This clonotype appeared a few times. The chain recombines TRBV7-9 with TRBJ1-2; TRBD1 matches at 7 bases. V dropped 1 base and J dropped 2; count of bases not matched to a gene: 4. Germline V gene sequence: CDR1 SEHNR, CDR2 FQNEAQ (reference sequence). The CDR3 has 15 residues. This chain's CDR3 is CASSLEGGGNYGYTF. The CDR3 coding sequence is TGTGCCAGCAGCTTAGAAGGAGGGGGCAACTATGGCTACACCTTC.

This clonotype was detected only a few times. This chain joins TRBV20-1 and TRBJ2-3; 12 bases match TRBD1. V dropped 6 bases and J dropped 6; count of bases not matched to a gene: 16. The germline CDR1 and CDR2 sequences are DFQATT and SNEGSKA (reference sequence). The CDR3 runs to 17 residues. CDR3 loop: CSAYGTGGVRRGDTQYF. CDR3 coding DNA: TGCAGTGCATACGGGACAGGGGGCGTTAGGAGGGGGGATACGCAGTATTTT.

The J gene is TRBJ2-5, the V gene TRBV12-3 or TRBV12-4; 9 bases agree with TRBD1. The DNA matches TRBJ2-7 better at its end, which makes the J call doubtful. The CDR3 contains 13 residues. The CDR3 protein is CASNTGGLREQYF. As DNA, the CDR3 is TGTGCCAGCAACACAGGGGGCCTTCGCGAGCAGTACTTC.

This clonotype was seen ten or more times. The chain joins TRBV20-1 to TRBJ2-5; 9 bases are shared with TRBD2. This CDR3 contains 15 residues. V lost 6 bases to trimming and J lost 1 base; unmatched junction nucleotides: 9. Germline loops: CDR1 DFQATT, CDR2 SNEGSKA (reference sequence). The DNA of the CDR3 is TGCAGTGCGATAAATAGCGGGGGCTCCCAAGAGACCCAGTACTTC. It translates to CSAINSGGSQETQYF.

CDR3 bases: TGCGCCAGCAGCTTGGGGCGGGGCACCAACACCGGGGAGCTGTTTTTT. It translates to CASSLGRGTNTGELFF. V is TRBV5-1 and J is TRBJ2-2; possible D gene TRBD2, 6 bases. Germline V CDR1 and CDR2: SGHRS, YFSETQ. The V gene lost 0 bases and the J gene lost 2 bases, with 11 bases spanning the gap. The CDR3 totals 16 residues.

The rearrangement links TRBV20-1 to TRBJ2-4; 13 positions match TRBD2. This CDR3 spans 17 amino acids. The V segment lost 6 bases and the J segment 1 base; nucleotides outside the gene matches: 9. CDR1 is DFQATT, CDR2 SNEGSKA, per germline (reference sequence). The CDR3 is CSANHLGLAGAKNIQYF. Here the CDR3 DNA reads TGCAGTGCCAATCACTTGGGACTAGCGGGGGCCAAAAACATTCAGTACTTC.

Comment on this clonotype: Relative to the germline gene, one junction end is altered; a read error may explain this. V is TRBV13 and J is TRBJ1-4, with a tentative D call TRBD1 (5 bases). This CDR3 region has 17 residues. Looked up from germline, CDR1 is PRHDT and CDR2 is FYEKMQ (reference sequence). CDR3 sequence reads: CASSLGLGPVSDEKLFF. The CDR3 DNA reads as TGTGCCAGCAGCCTAGGTCTGGGGCCGGTATCGGATGAAAAACTGTTTTTT.

This clonotype turned up a few times. The chain recombines TRBV13 with TRBJ2-5; D is uncertain. V was cut by 2 bases and J by 6 bases, with 7 bases left in between. The CDR3 extends over 12 amino acids. The germline gives CDR1 PRHDT, CDR2 FYEKMQ (reference sequence). The CDR3 here is CASSLFRQTQYF. As DNA, the CDR3 is TGTGCCAGCAGCTTATTTAGGCAGACCCAGTACTTC.

The chain combines TRBV12-3 or TRBV12-4 with TRBJ1-4; D possibly corresponds to TRBD1 (6 bases). The CDR3 is 14 amino acids. Trimming removed 6 bases from V and 8 bases from J, with 16 bases in between. The CDR3 reads CASRRGTTREKLFF. DNA for the CDR3: TGTGCCAGCAGAAGGGGGACGACTCGGGAAAAACTGTTTTTT.